This passage covers 7 T cell receptor beta chains from one sample sequenced in a study of T cell responses to AZD1222 COVID-19 vaccine. Sequencing was performed with immunoSEQ multiplex PCR; in TCRdb, only in-frame clones are kept and a portion is missing. The sample contains 130,000 to 150,000 clones, more than 90% of which appear only once. Sequences were derived from peripheral blood, sampled on day 0 of AZD1222 vaccination. All receptors derive from an adult in good health.

This chain uses TRBV4-1 with TRBJ1-3; D gene uncertain. Germline lookup yields CDR1 MGHRA and CDR2 YSYEKL. CDR3 length: 15 residues. V was clipped by 1 base and J by 4 bases, with 11 bases between them. CDR3 in DNA: TGCGCCAGCAGCCAAGCTGATGACGCGGGAAACACCATATATTTT. It encodes CASSQADDAGNTIYF.

This clone was detected once. This chain links TRBV5-1 with TRBJ1-1; TRBD1 might be the D (5 bases). Germline lookup yields CDR1 SGHRS and CDR2 YFSETQ. The CDR3 totals 16 residues. Trimming removed 4 bases at V and 2 bases at J, with 18 bases between. CDR3 nucleotide sequence: TGCGCCAGCAGCGACGCCGGGACCCATACTAACACTGAAGCTTTCTTT. Encoded protein: CASSDAGTHTNTEAFF. The full variable domain, rest sourced from reference TRBV5-1 and TRBJ1-1, is KAGVTQTPRYLIKTRGQQVTLSCSPISGHRSVSWYQQTPGQGLQFLFEYFSETQRNKGNFPGRFSGRQFSNSRSEMNVSTLELGDSALYLCASSDAGTHTNTEAFFGQGTRLTVV.

V usage is TRBV28 and J usage is TRBJ2-7; D is uncertain. Germline V gives CDR1 MDHEN, CDR2 SYDVKM. The CDR3 has 13 amino acids. Trimming pared 7 bases from V and 6 bases from J, leaving 16 bases between. This chain's CDR3 is CASTPPGPREQYF. The CDR3 region has the DNA TGTGCCAGCACCCCCCCTGGGCCCCGCGAGCAGTACTTC. Full variable domain (missing parts from reference TRBV28 and TRBJ2-7): DVKVTQSSRYLVKRTGEKVFLECVQDMDHENMFWYRQDPGLGLRLIYFSYDVKMKEKGDIPEGYSVSREKKERFSLILESASTNQTSMYLCASTPPGPREQYFGPGTRLTVT.

CDR3 sequence (DNA): TGCAGCGTTAGGGACACCAACTATGGCTACACCTTC. Translation: CSVRDTNYGYTF. The chain has TRBV29-1 and TRBJ1-2; a possible D gene is TRBD1 (6 bases). Trimming cost V 5 bases and J 2 bases, with 9 bases left between them. Germline V CDR1 and CDR2: SQVTM, ANQGSEA. The CDR3 has 12 amino acids.

The rearrangement uses TRBV5-1 and TRBJ2-7, with 11 bases that match TRBD2. Trimming took 5 bases from V and 5 from J; bases not matched to a gene: 3. Germline V gene data show CDR1 as SGHRS and CDR2 as YFSETQ. CDR3 length equals 13 residues. CDR3 region: CASRLAGDHEQYF. CDR3 nucleotides: TGCGCCAGCAGACTAGCGGGAGACCACGAGCAGTACTTC.

The gene calls are TRBV5-1 and TRBJ2-3; D is unresolved. The CDR3 totals 15 residues. Germline V CDR1 and CDR2: SGHRS, YFSETQ. The V gene lost 0 bases and the J gene lost 0 bases, with 8 bases spanning the gap. CDR3 amino acids: CASSLERASTDTQYF. In nucleotides, the CDR3 is TGCGCCAGCAGCTTGGAACGGGCTAGCACAGATACGCAGTATTTT.

The chain couples TRBV19 to TRBJ1-4; tentative D call: TRBD1 (5 bases). The CDR3 covers 13 residues. The V gene lost 5 bases and the J gene lost 6 bases, with 10 bases spanning the gap. In germline, CDR1 is LNHDA, CDR2 SQIVND (reference sequence). The CDR3 DNA reads as TGTGCCAGTAGTCGACAGAGAGATGAAAAACTGTTTTTT. This sequence encodes CASSRQRDEKLFF. Variable domain in full (rest from reference TRBV19 and TRBJ1-4): DGGITQSPKYLFRKEGQNVTLSCEQNLNHDAMYWYRQDPGQGLRLIYYSQIVNDFQKGDIAEGYSVSREKKESFPLTVTSAQKNPTAFYLCASSRQRDEKLFFGSGTQLSVL.